A selection of T cell receptor beta chains follows, all from one sample in a study of response to subunit inactivated influenza vaccine. TCRdb reanalysed the RT-PCR reads using MiXCR and keeps one entry per CDR3 protein. Here the sample spans more than 600,000 distinct CDR3 sequences, roughly 20% being singletons. The sequenced sample was PBMCs from blood, obtained around 5 days after vaccination. The receptors come from a man aged 50 to 60 who received an inactivated influenza vaccine. CDR3s include the opening cysteine and the closing phenylalanine or tryptophan. Fields, in order: D gene, clone size, V gene, J gene, CDR3 protein, CDR3 DNA. A D gene is named only where the DNA matches it firmly. The listing skips clone size in some rows; elsewhere it reads once, few, many or a size class.

>-|-|TRBV29-1|TRBJ2-5
CSVAGRGDQETQYF
TGCAGCGTTGCTGGCAGGGGGGACCAAGAGACCCAGTACTTC
>-|few|TRBV20-1|TRBJ2-4
CSASRPLGAKNIQYF
TGCAGTGCTAGCCGTCCCCTGGGGGCCAAAAACATTCAGTACTTC
>TRBD2|many|TRBV11-3|TRBJ2-1
CASSSIAGGGEQFF
TGTGCCAGCAGCTCCATAGCGGGAGGAGGTGAGCAGTTCTTC
>TRBD1|few|TRBV6-2/TRBV6-3|TRBJ2-1
CASSHGQGGRYNEQFF
TGTGCCAGCAGTCACGGACAGGGGGGGAGATACAATGAGCAGTTCTTC
>-|-|TRBV6-5|TRBJ1-2
CASSYTPGVVTGSTYTF
TGTGCCAGCAGTTACACACCCGGAGTTGTTACAGGATCAACCTACACCTTC
>-|-|TRBV20-1|TRBJ2-7
CSAREKDEQYF
TGCAGTGCTAGAGAGAAGGACGAGCAGTACTTC
>TRBD2|few|TRBV10-3|TRBJ2-7
CAISEMSSGRGEQYF
TGTGCCATCAGTGAGATGAGTAGCGGGAGAGGCGAGCAGTACTTC
>-|-|TRBV6-2/TRBV6-3|TRBJ2-3
CASSYRDDGTQYF
TGTGCCAGCAGTTACAGAGATGATGGTACGCAGTATTTT
>TRBD1|-|TRBV20-1|TRBJ2-3
CSARDRDRFTDTQYF
TGCAGTGCTAGGGACCGGGACAGGTTCACAGATACGCAGTATTTT
>-|-|TRBV7-2|TRBJ2-7
CASNSGGNPYEQYF
TGTGCCAGCAACAGTGGGGGGAACCCCTACGAGCAGTACTTC
>-|few|TRBV29-1|TRBJ1-2
CSVEGPYYGYTF
TGCAGCGTTGAAGGTCCATACTATGGCTACACCTTC
>-|-|TRBV30|TRBJ1-2
CAWSPGSGTDGYTF
TGTGCCTGGAGTCCAGGGTCAGGGACGGATGGCTACACCTTC
>-|few|TRBV29-1|TRBJ2-6
CSVALPWHSGANVLTF
TGCAGCGTGGCACTGCCTTGGCACAGTGGGGCCAACGTCCTGACTTTC
>TRBD1|few|TRBV12-3/TRBV12-4|TRBJ2-7
CASSLALDREEYF
TGTGCCAGCAGTTTAGCACTAGACAGGGAAGAGTACTTC
>-|-|TRBV28|TRBJ2-7
CASSSLPGAGYSYEQYF
TGTGCCAGCAGTTCCCTCCCGGGGGCGGGGTATTCCTACGAGCAGTACTTC
>TRBD1|-|TRBV20-1|TRBJ1-2
CSAPGQAGYGYTF
TGCAGTGCCCCGGGACAGGCAGGGTATGGCTACACCTTC
>-|-|TRBV9|TRBJ2-3
CASSVAPLTDTQYF
TGTGCCAGCAGCGTAGCGCCTCTCACAGATACGCAGTATTTT
>-|-|TRBV14|TRBJ2-7
CASSLERQSEQYF
TGTGCCAGCAGCCTTGAACGCCAGAGCGAGCAGTACTTC
>-|-|TRBV7-2|TRBJ2-1
CTSSSTRDSNNEQFF
TGTACCAGCAGCTCGACCCGGGACTCAAACAATGAGCAGTTCTTC
>TRBD1|many|TRBV7-9|TRBJ2-1
CASSRGTVYNEQFF
TGTGCCAGCAGCAGGGGGACAGTCTACAATGAGCAGTTCTTC
>-|few|TRBV5-1|TRBJ2-4
CASSTGPSKNIQYF
TGCGCCAGCAGCACGGGACCGTCCAAAAACATTCAGTACTTC
>-|-|TRBV12-3/TRBV12-4|TRBJ1-2
CASSFRGTAYGYTF
TGTGCCAGCAGTTTCCGCGGGACGGCTTATGGCTACACCTTC
>TRBD1|-|TRBV12-3/TRBV12-4|TRBJ1-6
CASSPRQGVHSPLHF
TGTGCCAGCAGTCCCCGTCAGGGGGTGCACTCACCCCTCCACTTT
>-|many|TRBV5-1|TRBJ2-5
CASSPGGRQETQYF
TGCGCCAGCAGCCCTGGGGGGCGACAAGAGACCCAGTACTTC
>-|many|TRBV5-6|TRBJ2-1
CASSAPGSYNEQFF
TGTGCCAGCAGCGCCCCCGGTTCCTACAATGAGCAGTTCTTC
>TRBD1|few|TRBV6-5|TRBJ1-5
CASSYTDRGGPPQHF
TGTGCCAGCAGTTACACGGACAGGGGAGGACCGCCCCAGCATTTT
>TRBD1|-|TRBV6-5|TRBJ2-2
CASSSPGQGMVTGELFF
TGTGCCAGCAGTTCTCCCGGACAGGGAATGGTCACCGGGGAGCTGTTTTTT
>-|-|TRBV6-1|TRBJ2-5
CASSEAEGSGFVGHF
TGTGCCAGCAGTGAAGCAGAAGGGAGTGGCTTCGTGGGCCACTTC
>-|few|TRBV18|TRBJ2-7
CASSPTGNPAGQQYF
TGTGCCAGCTCACCAACCGGGAATCCGGCAGGGCAGCAGTACTTC
>-|few|TRBV14|TRBJ2-5
CASSQFTQTQYF
TGTGCCAGCAGCCAGTTCACGCAGACCCAGTACTTC
>-|-|TRBV4-1|TRBJ1-3
CASSQEGARGSGNTIYF
TGCGCCAGCAGCCAAGAGGGAGCCAGAGGGTCTGGAAACACCATATATTTT
>TRBD2|-|TRBV7-8|TRBJ2-3
CASSPLGTSGRVW
TGTGCCAGCAGCCCCTTAGGGACTAGCGGGAGGGTATGG
>-|-|TRBV6-2/TRBV6-3|TRBJ2-1
CASSYPQVFSNVNNEQFF
TGTGCCAGCAGTTACCCCCAGGTATTTTCGAATGTGAACAATGAGCAGTTCTTC
>-|few|TRBV21-1|TRBJ1-2
CASSKLRQYYGYTF
TGTGCCAGCAGCAAATTGAGACAGTACTATGGCTACACCTTC
>-|many|TRBV10-3|TRBJ2-7
CAISELAGNYEQYF
TGTGCCATCAGTGAACTGGCAGGGAACTACGAGCAGTACTTC
>-|-|TRBV6-1|TRBJ2-1
CASRVTGSSYNEQFF
TGTGCCAGCAGAGTCACAGGGAGCTCCTACAATGAGCAGTTCTTC
>-|-|TRBV10-3|TRBJ1-2
CAISVLGALGGYTF
TGTGCCATCAGTGTCTTAGGGGCCCTAGGTGGCTACACCTTC
>TRBD1|many|TRBV5-1|TRBJ2-5
CASSSGTGAQETQYF
TGCGCCAGCAGCAGCGGGACAGGGGCCCAAGAGACCCAGTACTTC
>-|many|TRBV12-3/TRBV12-4|TRBJ1-5
CASSPPGLSLNQPQHF
TGTGCCAGCAGTCCCCCGGGGCTTTCCCTTAATCAGCCCCAGCATTTT
>-|few|TRBV7-7|TRBJ2-2
CASSSGWSGELFF
TGTGCTAGCAGCTCTGGGTGGTCCGGGGAGCTGTTTTTT
>-|-|TRBV14|TRBJ2-1
CASSQGRDHRSPSSYNEQFF
TGTGCCAGCAGCCAAGGAAGAGATCACAGATCCCCTAGCTCCTACAATGAGCAGTTCTTC
>-|many|TRBV20-1|TRBJ2-7
CSASSPYEQYF
TGCAGTGCTAGTAGCCCCTACGAGCAGTACTTC
>TRBD2|-|TRBV7-2|TRBJ2-1
CASSLPRGLGYNEQFF
TGTGCCAGCAGCTTGCCCCGGGGACTAGGGTACAATGAGCAGTTCTTC
>-|few|TRBV20-1|TRBJ2-5
CSAGPAGTLETQYF
TGCAGTGCCGGTCCAGCCGGTACTTTGGAGACCCAGTACTTC
>TRBD1|-|TRBV5-1|TRBJ2-3
CASSLGTGVADTQYF
TGCGCCAGCAGCTTGGGGACAGGGGTAGCAGATACGCAGTATTTT
>TRBD2|-|TRBV4-2|TRBJ2-5
CASSQEGLAVQETQYF
TGTGCCAGCAGCCAAGAAGGACTAGCGGTTCAAGAGACCCAGTACTTC
>-|many|TRBV20-1|TRBJ2-1
CSYIHGVGSEDEQFF
TGCAGTTACATCCATGGGGTCGGGAGCGAGGATGAGCAGTTCTTC
>TRBD2|-|TRBV5-6|TRBJ2-1
CASSKRGRTYNEQFF
TGTGCCAGCAGTAAGCGGGGGCGAACCTACAATGAGCAGTTCTTC
>TRBD2|few|TRBV7-9|TRBJ2-7
CASSLSGESYEQYF
TGTGCCAGCAGCTTAAGCGGGGAAAGCTACGAGCAGTACTTC